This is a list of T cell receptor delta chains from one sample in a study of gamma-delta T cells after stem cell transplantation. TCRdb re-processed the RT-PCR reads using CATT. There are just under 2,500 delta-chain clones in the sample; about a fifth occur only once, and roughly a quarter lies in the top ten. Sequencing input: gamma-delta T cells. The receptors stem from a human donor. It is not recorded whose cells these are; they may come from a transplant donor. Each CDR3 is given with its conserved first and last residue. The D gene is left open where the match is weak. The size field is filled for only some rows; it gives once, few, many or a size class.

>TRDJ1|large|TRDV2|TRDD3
CACDTLLGDTDKLIF
TGTGCCTGTGACACCTTACTGGGGGACACCGATAAACTCATCTTT
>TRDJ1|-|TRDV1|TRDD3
CALGVRRTFLPLLLGDTVDKLIF
TGTGCTCTTGGGGTCCGACGTACTTTCCTACCCCTTTTACTGGGGGATACGGTCGATAAACTCATCTTT
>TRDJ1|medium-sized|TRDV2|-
CACSLLGVPVSDKLIF
TGTGCCTGTTCACTTTTGGGGGTCCCCGTGTCCGATAAACTCATCTTT
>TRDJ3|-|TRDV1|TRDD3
CALGELYPTVFDWGIRSMSSWDTRQMFF
TGTGCTCTTGGGGAACTATATCCTACCGTCTTTGACTGGGGGATACGCTCCATGAGCTCCTGGGACACCCGACAGATGTTTTTC
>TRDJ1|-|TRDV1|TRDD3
CALGEPELGARGTDKLIF
TGTGCTCTTGGGGAACCCGAACTGGGGGCTAGGGGGACCGATAAACTCATCTTT
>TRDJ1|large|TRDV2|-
CACDTAEHKYTDKLIF
TGTGCCTGTGACACTGCTGAGCATAAGTACACCGATAAACTCATCTTT
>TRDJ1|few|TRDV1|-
CALGDQPFLRWGISDKLIF
TGTGCTCTTGGGGACCAGCCCTTCCTACGTTGGGGGATAAGCGATAAACTCATCTTT
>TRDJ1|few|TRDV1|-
CALGEHRTGPWTDKLIF
TGTGCTCTTGGGGAACACCGAACGGGCCCGTGGACCGATAAACTCATCTTT
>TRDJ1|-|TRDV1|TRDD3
CALGGPLYLRGPLGDYPPYTDKLIF
TGTGCTCTTGGGGGCCCCTTGTACCTACGGGGACCACTGGGGGACTACCCCCCGTACACCGATAAACTCATCTTT
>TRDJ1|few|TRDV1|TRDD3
CALGGGWGILPHTDKLIF
TGTGCTCTTGGGGGCGGGTGGGGGATACTTCCTCACACCGATAAACTCATCTTT
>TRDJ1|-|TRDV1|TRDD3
CALGNPLPVSSYMFLVGDTRRGYTDKLIF
TGTGCTCTTGGGAACCCTCTCCCCGTTTCTTCCTACATGTTCTTAGTGGGGGATACGCGACGGGGTTACACCGATAAACTCATCTTT
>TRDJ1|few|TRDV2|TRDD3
CACDTLAGGSTYTDKLIF
TGTGCCTGTGACACCCTGGCTGGGGGATCGACGTACACCGATAAACTCATCTTT
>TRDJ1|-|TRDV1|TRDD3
CALGELQYATPVLGDTNTDKLIF
TGTGCTCTTGGGGAACTCCAATACGCCACCCCGGTGTTGGGGGATACGAACACCGATAAACTCATCTTT
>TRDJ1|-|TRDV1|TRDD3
CALGAPSPPWGMYTDKLTF
TGTGCTCTTGGGGCACCTAGTCCTCCCTGGGGGATGTACACCGATAAACTCACCTTT
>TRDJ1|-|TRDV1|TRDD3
CALGDPLYRAWGIRGATDKLIF
TGTGCTCTTGGGGATCCGTTATACAGAGCATGGGGGATACGCGGGGCTACCGATAAACTCATCTTT
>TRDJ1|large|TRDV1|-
CALGEPRLPTYWGITFTDKLIF
TGTGCTCTTGGGGAACCCCGCCTTCCTACGTACTGGGGGATTACTTTCACCGATAAACTCATCTTT
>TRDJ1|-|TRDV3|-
CASSRMGGTDKLIF
TGTGCCTCGTCACGAATGGGGGGCACCGATAAACTCATCTTT
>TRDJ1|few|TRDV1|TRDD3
CALGELSFGPALIYSYGGGNTDKLIF
TGTGCTCTTGGGGAACTGAGTTTTGGGCCAGCCCTCATCTACTCGTATGGTGGGGGAAACACCGATAAACTCATCTTT
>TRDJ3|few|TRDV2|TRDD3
CACDTQNNWGPRQHSSWDTRQMFF
TGTGCCTGTGACACACAGAATAACTGGGGGCCCCGACAACACAGCTCCTGGGACACCCGACAGATGTTTTTC
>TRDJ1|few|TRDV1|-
CALLSSWVLSTDKLIF
TGTGCTCTTCTATCCTCCTGGGTCTTGAGCACCGATAAACTCATCTTT
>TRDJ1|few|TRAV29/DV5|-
CAAAGPGPRGKLIF
TGTGCAGCCGCGGGCCCCGGTCCTCGGGGGAAACTCATCTTT
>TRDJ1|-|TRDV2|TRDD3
CACDTLVLGDTTDKLIF
TGTGCCTGTGACACCCTCGTACTGGGGGATACCACCGATAAACTCATCTTT
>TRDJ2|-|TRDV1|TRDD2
CALGAPAFLLLLGPNLTAQLFF
TGTGCTCTTGGGGCCCCGGCCTTCCTACTGCTACTGGGGCCAAATTTGACAGCACAACTCTTCTTT
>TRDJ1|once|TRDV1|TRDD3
CALGDLKFLVGDTRTDKLIF
TGTGCTCTTGGGGACCTCAAATTCCTAGTGGGGGATACAAGAACCGATAAACTCATCTTT
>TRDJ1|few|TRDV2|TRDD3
CACDVLGANGTDKLIF
TGTGCCTGTGACGTACTGGGGGCTAACGGTACCGATAAACTCATCTTT
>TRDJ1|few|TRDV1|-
CALGVPFLLWGIRTDKLIF
TGTGCTCTTGGGGTCCCCTTCCTACTCTGGGGGATAAGAACCGATAAACTCATCTTT
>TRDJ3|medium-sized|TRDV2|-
CACDKTLRALSWDTRQMFF
TGTGCCTGTGACAAGACACTACGAGCCCTTTCCTGGGACACCCGACAGATGTTTTTC
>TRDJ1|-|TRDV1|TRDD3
CALGELGIGVTQRYWGILSETDKLIF
TGTGCCCTTGGGGAACTAGGAATTGGAGTGACCCAGCGGTACTGGGGGATCCTGAGTGAGACCGATAAACTCATCTTT
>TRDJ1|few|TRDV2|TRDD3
CACDTVTGGSYTDKLIF
TGTGCCTGTGACACCGTGACTGGGGGATCGTACACCGATAAACTCATCTTT
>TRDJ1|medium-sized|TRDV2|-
CACDTRYAGPFSTDKLIF
TGTGCCTGTGACACCCGATACGCGGGTCCTTTTAGTACCGATAAACTCATCTTT